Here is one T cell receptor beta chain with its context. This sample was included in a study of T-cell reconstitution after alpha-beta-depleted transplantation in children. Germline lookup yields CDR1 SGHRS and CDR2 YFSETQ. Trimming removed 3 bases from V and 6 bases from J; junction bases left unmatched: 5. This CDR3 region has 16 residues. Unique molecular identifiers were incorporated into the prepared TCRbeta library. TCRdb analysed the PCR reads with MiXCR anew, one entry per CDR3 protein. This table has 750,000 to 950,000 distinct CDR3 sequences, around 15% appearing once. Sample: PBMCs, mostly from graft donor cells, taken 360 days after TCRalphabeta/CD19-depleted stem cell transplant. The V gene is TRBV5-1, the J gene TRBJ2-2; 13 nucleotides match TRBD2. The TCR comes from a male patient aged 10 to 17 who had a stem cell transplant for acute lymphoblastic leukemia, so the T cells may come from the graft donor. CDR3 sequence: CASSSGLAGAAGELFF. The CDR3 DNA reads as TGCGCCAGCAGCTCCGGACTAGCGGGAGCTGCCGGGGAGCTGTTTTTT.